These 19 T cell receptor beta chains were all obtained from the same sample, sequenced in a study of blood T cell repertoires in COVID-19 (dated by TCRdb to 2018 to 2020). The library was produced with the immunoSEQ multiplex PCR assay. In its TCRdb copy, this immuneACCESS table keeps in-frame sequences only and misses some clones. Where compared with another copy, unresolved V genes explain less than half of these, and the others have no known cause. Within this sample are some 140,000 clones, with approximately 89% of them counted one time only. The ten largest account for approximately 4% of the sample. Sample: peripheral blood. Receptors originate from a human donor in a cohort sampled during active COVID-19.

The genes are TRBV19 and TRBJ2-1, with 10 nucleotides matching TRBD1. The J segment lost 1 base and the V segment lost 3 bases, leaving 0 bases of the junction unmatched. This CDR3 spans 15 amino acids. CDR1 and CDR2 from the germline V gene are LNHDA and SQIVND (reference sequence). CDR3 nucleotide sequence: TGTGCCAGTAGTATGGACAGGGGGTCCTACAATGAGCAGTTCTTC. Its translation is CASSMDRGSYNEQFF.

This chain joins TRBV11-1 and TRBJ2-5; D is undetermined. V was clipped by 4 bases and J by 4 bases, with 13 bases between them. This CDR3 contains 14 residues. CDR1 and CDR2 (germline): SGHAT, FQDESV (reference sequence). CDR3 sequence (DNA): TGTGCCAGCAGCTATGGGCTGTCTGGAGAGACCCAGTACTTC. Its translation: CASSYGLSGETQYF.

This chain uses TRBV6-5 with TRBJ1-2, with D possibly matching TRBD1 (6 bases). This CDR3 spans 16 amino acids. Germline CDR1 and CDR2: MNHEY and SVGAGI. The V and J ends lost 2 bases and 2 bases respectively, with 15 bases between them. This chain's CDR3 is CASSYNTGGRNYGYTF. The CDR3 DNA reads TGTGCCAGCAGTTACAATACGGGGGGCCGAAACTATGGCTACACCTTC.

This chain links TRBV13 with TRBJ2-5; maybe TRBD1 (7 bases). The V and J ends lost 5 bases and 2 bases respectively, with 9 bases between them. This CDR3 contains 13 residues. Germline V gene data show CDR1 as PRHDT and CDR2 as FYEKMQ (reference sequence). The CDR3 sequence: CASSAGQQETQYF. CDR3 sequence (DNA): TGTGCCAGCAGCGCGGGACAGCAAGAGACCCAGTACTTC.

The V and J genes are TRBV5-1 and TRBJ2-1; TRBD2 agrees at 14 bases. Germline loops: CDR1 SGHRS, CDR2 YFSETQ. V dropped 3 bases and J dropped 8; count of bases not matched to a gene: 4. This CDR3 is 15 amino acids long. The CDR3 loop is CASSSGLAGVDEQFF. The CDR3 DNA reads as TGCGCCAGCAGCTCGGGACTAGCGGGAGTCGATGAGCAGTTCTTC.

This clone came up once. The chain links TRBV2 to TRBJ1-1, with TRBD1 matching 7 bases. The CDR3 loop spans 13 amino acids. V lost 7 bases and J lost 11; bases outside the gene matches: 13. Germline values: CDR1 SNHLY, CDR2 FYNNEI. This CDR3 reads CASIPRTGAYAFF. The CDR3 DNA reads TGTGCCAGCATTCCCAGAACAGGGGCTTATGCTTTCTTT.

The genes are TRBV6-5 and TRBJ1-4; tentative D call: TRBD1 (5 bases). CDR3 length: 13 residues. The ends were cut back, 6 bases at V and 11 bases at J, with 16 bases in the middle. Germline-derived CDR1 and CDR2 are MNHEY and SVGAGI. The CDR3 region has the DNA TGTGCCAGCAGAGCGGAGGGGCCCGGCAAACTGTTTTTT. It is translated as CASRAEGPGKLFF.

This clone has only one observation. J is TRBJ2-2 and V is TRBV6-6, with 7 bases that match TRBD1. The CDR3 loop spans 15 amino acids. The ends lost 5 bases at V and 5 bases at J; junction bases unmatched: 8. Germline CDR1 is MNHNY and CDR2 is SVGAGI (reference sequence). The CDR3: CASSQSGGLTGELFF. In DNA, the CDR3 is TGTGCCAGCAGTCAATCAGGGGGTCTGACCGGGGAGCTGTTTTTT.

The rearrangement joins TRBV5-4 to TRBJ2-3; 8 nucleotides agree with TRBD1. Germline trimming cut 3 bases from V and 5 bases from J; bases unmatched to any gene: 8. This CDR3 region has 15 residues. CDR1 and CDR2 (germline): SGHNT, YYREEE (reference sequence). CDR3 nucleotides: TGTGCCAGCAGCTCTCAGGGGGCGTTTAGAGATACGCAGTATTTT. This codes for CASSSQGAFRDTQYF.

This clone was observed a single time. The gene calls are TRBV3-1 (or the pseudogene TRBV3-2) and TRBJ2-7; 10 bases are a match to TRBD1. Germline CDR1 LGHDT, CDR2 YNNKEL (reference sequence). With 2 bases clipped from V and 4 bases from J, the junction kept 5 bases outside the gene matches. CDR3 size: 15 residues. The CDR3 DNA is TGTGCCAGCAGCCAAACCGGGACAGGGGTTTACGAGCAGTACTTC. Translating gives CASSQTGTGVYEQYF.

CDR3: CACDRAYGYTF. The CDR3 DNA reads as TGTGCCTGTGACAGGGCCTATGGCTACACCTTC. The chain carries TRBV30 and TRBJ1-2; 7 bases fit TRBD1. From germline, CDR1 is GTSNPN and CDR2 SVGIG (reference sequence). This CDR3 contains 11 residues. The ends lost 6 bases at V and 4 bases at J; junction bases unmatched: 2.

Only a few counts were recorded for this clone. V usage is TRBV9 and J usage is TRBJ1-2; unclear D gene. From germline, CDR1 is SGDLS and CDR2 YYNGEE. Deletions cut 0 bases from V and 5 bases from J, with 14 bases between. This CDR3 spans 15 amino acids. CDR3 loop: CASSVDPNIGYGYTF. In nucleotides, the CDR3 is TGTGCCAGCAGCGTAGACCCCAATATCGGGTATGGCTACACCTTC.

The chain carries TRBV6-6 and TRBJ1-1; D gene unclear. CDR3 size: 11 residues. Germline CDR1 and CDR2: MNHNY and SVGAGI (reference sequence). Trimming shortened V by 7 bases and J by 11 bases, and 14 bases separated the two germline ends. CDR3 nucleotides: TGTGCCAGCAAATCCGGGGATCGGGCTTTCTTT. Protein: CASKSGDRAFF.

J is TRBJ1-2 and V is TRBV6-1; D may be TRBD1 (5 bases). Germline CDR1 and CDR2: MNHNS and SASEGT. V lost 3 bases to trimming and J lost 4 bases, with 12 bases between them. This CDR3 contains 14 residues. The CDR3 bases are TGTGCCAGCAGTGAGCTCCAGGGACTCTATGGCTACACCTTC. It yields the protein CASSELQGLYGYTF.

The V and J genes are TRBV30 and TRBJ2-1; TRBD2 aligns across 9 bases. The CDR3 runs 14 residues. V trimming: 3 bases; J trimming: 4 bases; junction bases outside the gene matches: 4. Germline-derived CDR1 and CDR2 are GTSNPN and SVGIG (reference sequence). Here the CDR3 reads CAWRLAGGYNEQFF. The CDR3 DNA reads as TGTGCCTGGAGGCTTGCGGGAGGGTACAATGAGCAGTTCTTC.

This clone was counted between two and nine times. This chain uses TRBV28 with TRBJ2-5; no definite D call. The CDR3 loop spans 13 amino acids. The V and J ends lost 3 bases and 5 bases respectively, with 10 bases between them. Per the germline V gene, CDR1 is MDHEN and CDR2 is SYDVKM. As DNA, the CDR3 is TGTGCCAGCAGTTTTTTAGCTCCGGAGACCCAGTACTTC. This sequence encodes CASSFLAPETQYF.

V usage is TRBV6-2 or TRBV6-3 and J usage is TRBJ2-7; possible D gene TRBD1, 5 bases. Trimming took off 0 bases at V and 2 bases at J, with 17 bases between the two ends. The CDR3 covers 17 residues. Looked up from germline, CDR1 is MNHEY and CDR2 is SVGEGT. For the CDR3, the DNA is TGTGCCAGCAGTTACTCGAGTACGCTAGGGGTCCCCTACGAGCAGTACGTC. Its translation: CASSYSSTLGVPYEQYV.

The rearrangement uses TRBV27 and TRBJ2-1; 7 positions match TRBD1. The CDR3 runs to 15 residues. Trimming took 6 bases from V and 2 from J; bases not matched to a gene: 7. Germline CDR1 MNHEY, CDR2 SMNVEV (reference sequence). DNA for the CDR3: TGTGCCAGCAGGATCCGGGACAGTACCTACAATGAGCAGTTCTTC. This codes for CASRIRDSTYNEQFF.

This chain joins TRBV19 and TRBJ1-1; no clear D. CDR1 and CDR2 from the germline V gene are LNHDA and SQIVND (reference sequence). The ends were cut back, 3 bases at V and 5 bases at J, with 7 bases in the middle. CDR3 length equals 12 residues. CDR3 sequence reads: CASSISRTEAFF. The DNA of the CDR3 is TGTGCCAGTAGTATCTCTCGGACTGAAGCTTTCTTT. The whole variable domain, filled in from reference TRBV19 and TRBJ1-1, reads DGGITQSPKYLFRKEGQNVTLSCEQNLNHDAMYWYRQDPGQGLRLIYYSQIVNDFQKGDIAEGYSVSREKKESFPLTVTSAQKNPTAFYLCASSISRTEAFFGQGTRLTVV.